The text below deals with one T cell receptor (beta chain). Its antigen remains unknown. PBMCs numbering at least 6 million were isolated per sample. Germline V CDR1 and CDR2: SGHRS, YFSETQ. The length of the CDR3 is 18 residues. V shed 4 bases and J 7 bases; nucleotides not matched to a gene: 14. Then a second PCR, running about 6 to 12 cycles, was carried out with a sample-barcoded 5' primer and a J-beta primer mix. Every cDNA molecule bore a tag from a template-switch adaptor containing 12 random nucleotides. From the 5' RACE reads, TCRdb called clonotypes with MiXCR, one entry per CDR3 protein. The table has approximately 1.5 million distinct CDR3 sequences, roughly 30% seen once. This sample was taken from a study of blood T cells in healthy people across ages. General study findings and limits: The study lacked donor CMV status, which possibly confounded expanded clonotype changes.

V usage is TRBV5-1 and J usage is TRBJ2-1, with 13 bases that match TRBD2. The TCR comes from a woman in her twenties or thirties in good health. The sample taken for sequencing was blood. The CDR3 is CASSPSRRTSGRLNEQFF. The CDR3 DNA reads as TGCGCCAGCAGCCCATCTAGACGGACTAGCGGGAGATTGAATGAGCAGTTCTTC.